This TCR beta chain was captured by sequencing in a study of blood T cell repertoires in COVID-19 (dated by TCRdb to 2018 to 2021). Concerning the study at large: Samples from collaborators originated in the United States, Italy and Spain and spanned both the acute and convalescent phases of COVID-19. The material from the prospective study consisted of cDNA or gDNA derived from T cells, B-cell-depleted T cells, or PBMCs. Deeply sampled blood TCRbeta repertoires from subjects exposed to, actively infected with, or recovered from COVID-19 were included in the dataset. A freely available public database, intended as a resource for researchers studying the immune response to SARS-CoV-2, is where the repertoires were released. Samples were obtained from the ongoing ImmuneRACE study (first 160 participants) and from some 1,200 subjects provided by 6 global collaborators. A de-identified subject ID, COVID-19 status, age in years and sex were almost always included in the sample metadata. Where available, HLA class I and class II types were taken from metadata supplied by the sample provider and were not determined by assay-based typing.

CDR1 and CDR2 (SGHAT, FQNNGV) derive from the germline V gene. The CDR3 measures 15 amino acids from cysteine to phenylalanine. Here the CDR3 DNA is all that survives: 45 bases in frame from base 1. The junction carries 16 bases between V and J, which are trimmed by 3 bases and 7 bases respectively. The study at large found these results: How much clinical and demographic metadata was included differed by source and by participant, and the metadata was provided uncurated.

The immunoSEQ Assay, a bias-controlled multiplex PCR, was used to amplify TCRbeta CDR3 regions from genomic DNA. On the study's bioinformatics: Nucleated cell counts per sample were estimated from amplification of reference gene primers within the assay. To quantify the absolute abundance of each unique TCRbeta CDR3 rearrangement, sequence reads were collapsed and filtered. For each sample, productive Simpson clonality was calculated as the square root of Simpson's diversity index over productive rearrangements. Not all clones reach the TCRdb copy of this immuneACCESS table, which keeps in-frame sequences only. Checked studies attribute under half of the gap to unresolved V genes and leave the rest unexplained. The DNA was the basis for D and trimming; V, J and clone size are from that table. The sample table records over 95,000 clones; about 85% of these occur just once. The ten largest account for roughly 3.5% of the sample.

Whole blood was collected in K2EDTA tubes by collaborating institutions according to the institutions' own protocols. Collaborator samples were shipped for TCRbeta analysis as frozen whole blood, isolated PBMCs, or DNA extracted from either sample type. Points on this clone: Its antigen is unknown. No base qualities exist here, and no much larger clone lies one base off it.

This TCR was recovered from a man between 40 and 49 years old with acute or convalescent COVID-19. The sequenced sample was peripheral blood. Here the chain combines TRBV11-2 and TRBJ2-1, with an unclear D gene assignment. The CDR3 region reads CASSFESTVRNEQFF. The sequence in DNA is TGTGCCAGCAGCTTTGAGTCTACGGTCCGAAATGAGCAGTTCTTC.